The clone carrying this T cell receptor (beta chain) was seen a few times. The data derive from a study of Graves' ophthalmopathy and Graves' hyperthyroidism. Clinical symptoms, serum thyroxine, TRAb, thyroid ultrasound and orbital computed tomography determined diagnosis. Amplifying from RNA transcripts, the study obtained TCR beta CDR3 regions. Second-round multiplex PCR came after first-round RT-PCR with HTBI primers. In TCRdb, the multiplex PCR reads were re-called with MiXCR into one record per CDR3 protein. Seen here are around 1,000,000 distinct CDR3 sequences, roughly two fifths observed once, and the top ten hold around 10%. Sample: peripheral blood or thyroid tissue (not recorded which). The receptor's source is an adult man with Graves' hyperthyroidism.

The CDR3 is CASSQGTGAVAEKLFF. CDR3 nucleotide sequence: TGCGCCAGCAGCCAGGGAACAGGGGCGGTTGCTGAAAAACTGTTTTTT. The chain couples TRBV4-3 to TRBJ1-4; 7 bases match TRBD1. Germline V gene data show CDR1 as LGHNA and CDR2 as YSLEER. There are 16 residues in the CDR3. V trimming: 3 bases; J trimming: 7 bases; junction bases outside the gene matches: 11.